This is a list of T cell receptor beta chains from one sample in a study of T cell repertoires in cytomegalovirus infection. TCRdb called the reads again in MiXCR, with one record for every CDR3 protein. The table has tens of thousands of distinct CDR3 sequences, approximately 45% seen once. For these receptors, no antigen is known. The sequenced sample was CD8+ T cells from cultured PBMCs, obtained from culture after CMV antigen stimulation. These receptors were taken from a human donor in good health (CMV status not recorded). Some clones in this sample may be carry-over from other donors' samples. Both conserved end residues are part of each CDR3. The order of the fields is V gene, clone size, D gene, J gene, CDR3 DNA, CDR3 protein. The D gene is left open where the match is weak. The size entry is marked missing in some rows and otherwise reads once, few, many or a size class.

v_gene: TRBV19; abundance: once; d_gene: TRBD2; j_gene: TRBJ2-1; CDR3nt: TGTGCCAGTAGTACATCCGGGACTAGCGCCTACAATGAGCAGTTCTTC; CDR3aa: CASSTSGTSAYNEQFF
v_gene: TRBV7-4; abundance: -; d_gene: -; j_gene: TRBJ1-4; CDR3nt: TGTGCCAGCAGCCTCGGGGCAGTCCATAATGAAAAACTGTTTTTT; CDR3aa: CASSLGAVHNEKLFF
v_gene: TRBV7-9; abundance: -; d_gene: TRBD2; j_gene: TRBJ2-3; CDR3nt: TGTGCCAGCAGTCTCCTAAGAGCGGGGGGCACCACAGATACGCAGTATTTT; CDR3aa: CASSLLRAGGTTDTQYF
v_gene: TRBV7-8; abundance: few; d_gene: -; j_gene: TRBJ1-5; CDR3nt: TGTGCCAGCAGCTTAGCGATCGGAATTCGAAGCAATCAGCCCCAGCATTTT; CDR3aa: CASSLAIGIRSNQPQHF
v_gene: TRBV6-6; abundance: -; d_gene: -; j_gene: TRBJ2-7; CDR3nt: TGTGCCAGCAGTTACTCCGCGGGACAGAATTCCTACGAGCAGTACTTC; CDR3aa: CASSYSAGQNSYEQYF
v_gene: TRBV11-2; abundance: -; d_gene: TRBD2; j_gene: TRBJ2-5; CDR3nt: TGTGCCAGCAGCTCCTGGACTAGCGGGGAGGTCCAAGAGACCCAGTACTTC; CDR3aa: CASSSWTSGEVQETQYF
v_gene: TRBV7-4; abundance: few; d_gene: TRBD2; j_gene: TRBJ2-5; CDR3nt: TGTGCCAGCACAAATCTCGGCGGGGCTAGCGGGAGTGGAGAGACCCAGTACTTC; CDR3aa: CASTNLGGASGSGETQYF
v_gene: TRBV7-8; abundance: -; d_gene: -; j_gene: TRBJ1-1; CDR3nt: TGTGCCAGCAGCCCCCCGTCGGGCACGAGTACTGAAGCTTTCTTT; CDR3aa: CASSPPSGTSTEAFF
v_gene: TRBV6-1; abundance: -; d_gene: -; j_gene: TRBJ2-2; CDR3nt: TGTGCCAGCGATCGAGACAGGCAAGGCACCGGGGAGCTGTTTTTT; CDR3aa: CASDRDRQGTGELFF
v_gene: TRBV12-3/TRBV12-4; abundance: -; d_gene: -; j_gene: TRBJ2-7; CDR3nt: TGTGCCAGCACCCCCTCCCTCCACGAGCAGTACTTC; CDR3aa: CASTPSLHEQYF
v_gene: TRBV28; abundance: -; d_gene: -; j_gene: TRBJ2-6; CDR3nt: TGTGCCAGCAGTTTGGGGTCCTCTGGGGCCAACGTCCTGACTTTC; CDR3aa: CASSLGSSGANVLTF
v_gene: TRBV6-2/TRBV6-3; abundance: few; d_gene: TRBD2; j_gene: TRBJ2-1; CDR3nt: TGTGCCAGCAGTTATAGGAGACTAGCGGGGGTGAGCTCCTACAATGAGCAGTTCTTC; CDR3aa: CASSYRRLAGVSSYNEQFF
v_gene: TRBV6-1; abundance: -; d_gene: -; j_gene: TRBJ1-1; CDR3nt: TGTGCCAGCAGTGAAAGGGCGGGACGGAACACTGAAGCTTTCTTT; CDR3aa: CASSERAGRNTEAFF
v_gene: TRBV7-2; abundance: many; d_gene: -; j_gene: TRBJ2-1; CDR3nt: TGTGCCAGCAGGGGAAGCGGCCGCTCCAATGAGCAGTTCTTC; CDR3aa: CASRGSGRSNEQFF
v_gene: TRBV7-2; abundance: -; d_gene: TRBD2; j_gene: TRBJ2-7; CDR3nt: TGTGCCAGCAGCTTTACTAGCGGGATATACGAGCAGTACTTC; CDR3aa: CASSFTSGIYEQYF
v_gene: TRBV4-2; abundance: few; d_gene: -; j_gene: TRBJ2-5; CDR3nt: TGTGCCAGCAGCCCATCTACCACCGAAGAGACCCAGTACTTC; CDR3aa: CASSPSTTEETQYF
v_gene: TRBV27; abundance: few; d_gene: -; j_gene: TRBJ1-3; CDR3nt: TGTGCCAGCAGTCCCCAAGGAGGATACTCTGGAAACACCATATATTTT; CDR3aa: CASSPQGGYSGNTIYF
v_gene: TRBV6-2/TRBV6-3; abundance: -; d_gene: -; j_gene: TRBJ1-5; CDR3nt: TGTGCCAGCAGTAGATCGAGGGAAGGCAGGAGCAATCAGCCCCAGCATTTT; CDR3aa: CASSRSREGRSNQPQHF
v_gene: TRBV12-3/TRBV12-4; abundance: -; d_gene: TRBD1; j_gene: TRBJ2-5; CDR3nt: TGTGCCAGCGGCCAAACAGGGGACGCGACCCAGTACTTC; CDR3aa: CASGQTGDATQYF
v_gene: TRBV12-3/TRBV12-4; abundance: -; d_gene: TRBD1; j_gene: TRBJ1-2; CDR3nt: TGTGCCAGCAGCTTGGGACAGAGATATGGCTACACCTTC; CDR3aa: CASSLGQRYGYTF
v_gene: TRBV6-2/TRBV6-3; abundance: -; d_gene: TRBD2; j_gene: TRBJ2-1; CDR3nt: TGTGCCAGCAGCGGACTAGCGGCCTACAATGAGCAGTTCTTC; CDR3aa: CASSGLAAYNEQFF
v_gene: TRBV27; abundance: -; d_gene: TRBD2; j_gene: TRBJ2-7; CDR3nt: TGTGCCAGCAGTTTCGGGGGGGGCTCCCTCCCTTACGAGCAGTACTTC; CDR3aa: CASSFGGGSLPYEQYF
v_gene: TRBV7-3; abundance: -; d_gene: -; j_gene: TRBJ1-3; CDR3nt: TGTGCCAGCAGATTACAGGGTAGCTCTGGAAACACCATATATTTT; CDR3aa: CASRLQGSSGNTIYF
v_gene: TRBV7-8; abundance: -; d_gene: -; j_gene: TRBJ2-3; CDR3nt: TGTGCCAGCAGCTTGCAGGACTGGTCGGATACGCAGTATTTT; CDR3aa: CASSLQDWSDTQYF
v_gene: TRBV15; abundance: -; d_gene: -; j_gene: TRBJ2-5; CDR3nt: TGTGCCACCAGCAGACCCCAAGAGACCCAGTACTTC; CDR3aa: CATSRPQETQYF
v_gene: TRBV7-8; abundance: -; d_gene: -; j_gene: TRBJ2-7; CDR3nt: TGTGCCAGCAGCTCGGACACCCCAGACGACGATCCGTACTTC; CDR3aa: CASSSDTPDDDPYF
v_gene: TRBV19; abundance: -; d_gene: -; j_gene: TRBJ1-1; CDR3nt: TGTGCCAGTAGTATCGACCTATGGGGCACTGAAGCTTTCTTT; CDR3aa: CASSIDLWGTEAFF
v_gene: TRBV6-1; abundance: few; d_gene: -; j_gene: TRBJ1-1; CDR3nt: TGTGCCAGCAGTGAATATGTGTTGGGGAACACTGAAGCTTTCTTT; CDR3aa: CASSEYVLGNTEAFF
v_gene: TRBV6-5; abundance: -; d_gene: -; j_gene: TRBJ1-3; CDR3nt: TGTGCCAGCAGTTCCTCGAGGCACAGCTCTGGAAACACCATATATTTT; CDR3aa: CASSSSRHSSGNTIYF
v_gene: TRBV7-9; abundance: -; d_gene: -; j_gene: TRBJ2-3; CDR3nt: TGTGCCAGCAGCCAAATAGGAGCGGGCCCTATCACAGATACGCAGTATTTT; CDR3aa: CASSQIGAGPITDTQYF
v_gene: TRBV27; abundance: -; d_gene: -; j_gene: TRBJ1-3; CDR3nt: TGTGCCAGCAGTGATGGAAACACCATATATTTT; CDR3aa: CASSDGNTIYF
v_gene: TRBV7-2; abundance: many; d_gene: TRBD2; j_gene: TRBJ2-5; CDR3nt: TGTGCCAGCAGCTTAGTAGCGGGGCATAAAGAGACCCAGTACTTC; CDR3aa: CASSLVAGHKETQYF
v_gene: TRBV5-1; abundance: -; d_gene: -; j_gene: TRBJ2-1; CDR3nt: TGCGCCAGCAGCCTTCCGAAGTACAATGAGCAGTTCTTC; CDR3aa: CASSLPKYNEQFF
v_gene: TRBV25-1; abundance: -; d_gene: -; j_gene: TRBJ2-6; CDR3nt: TGTGCCAGCAAAGGGGGTGCCGATGGGGTGGCCAACGTCCTGACTTTC; CDR3aa: CASKGGADGVANVLTF
v_gene: TRBV12-3/TRBV12-4; abundance: -; d_gene: TRBD1; j_gene: TRBJ2-7; CDR3nt: TGTGCCAGCAGTACAAGTCCAGGGGGCGCGGAAGAGCAGTACTTC; CDR3aa: CASSTSPGGAEEQYF
v_gene: TRBV6-1; abundance: -; d_gene: -; j_gene: TRBJ2-5; CDR3nt: TGTGCCAGCAGCCCACGGTTGGTAGAGACCCAGTACTTC; CDR3aa: CASSPRLVETQYF
v_gene: TRBV25-1; abundance: -; d_gene: -; j_gene: TRBJ2-7; CDR3nt: TGTGCCAGCAGTGCCCCAGCATCCTACGAGCAGTACTTC; CDR3aa: CASSAPASYEQYF
v_gene: TRBV28; abundance: -; d_gene: -; j_gene: TRBJ2-5; CDR3nt: TGTGCCAGCAGTTTATACAGGGAGACCCAGTACTTC; CDR3aa: CASSLYRETQYF
v_gene: TRBV7-2; abundance: few; d_gene: TRBD1; j_gene: TRBJ1-4; CDR3nt: TGTGCCAGCAGCCTACAGGGGACTAATGAAAAACTGTTTTTT; CDR3aa: CASSLQGTNEKLFF
v_gene: TRBV2; abundance: -; d_gene: -; j_gene: TRBJ1-1; CDR3nt: TGTGCCAGCAGTGAGTGGACTGAAGCTTTCTTT; CDR3aa: CASSEWTEAFF
v_gene: TRBV11-2; abundance: -; d_gene: -; j_gene: TRBJ1-1; CDR3nt: TGTGCCAGCAGCCACCCTGCGGTGAACACTGAAGCTTTCTTT; CDR3aa: CASSHPAVNTEAFF
v_gene: TRBV7-9; abundance: few; d_gene: -; j_gene: TRBJ1-1; CDR3nt: TGTGCCAGCGGGATTTTATCCACGGACACTGAAGCTTTCTTT; CDR3aa: CASGILSTDTEAFF
v_gene: TRBV6-5; abundance: few; d_gene: TRBD2; j_gene: TRBJ2-3; CDR3nt: TGTGCCAGCAGTTACTCGCACCGGGGGGTTAGCACAGATACGCAGTATTTT; CDR3aa: CASSYSHRGVSTDTQYF
v_gene: TRBV6-1; abundance: -; d_gene: TRBD1; j_gene: TRBJ1-5; CDR3nt: TGTGCCAGCGGACTAGGGACAGGGGCCGGACAGCCCCAGCATTTT; CDR3aa: CASGLGTGAGQPQHF
v_gene: TRBV27; abundance: -; d_gene: -; j_gene: TRBJ2-5; CDR3nt: TGTGCCAGCAGTTCATGGACCTCCGTAGGGGAGACCCAGTACTTC; CDR3aa: CASSSWTSVGETQYF
v_gene: TRBV5-4; abundance: few; d_gene: TRBD1; j_gene: TRBJ1-3; CDR3nt: TGTGCCAGCAGCTTGAACAGGGGCACCGGAAACACCATATATTTT; CDR3aa: CASSLNRGTGNTIYF
v_gene: TRBV7-2; abundance: few; d_gene: TRBD2; j_gene: TRBJ2-1; CDR3nt: TGTGCCAGCAGACCCAGCGGGAGCTCCTACAATGAGCAGTTCTTC; CDR3aa: CASRPSGSSYNEQFF
v_gene: TRBV19; abundance: -; d_gene: TRBD2; j_gene: TRBJ2-2; CDR3nt: TGTGCCTGCCTACGGGGGGACACCGGGGAGCTGTTTTTT; CDR3aa: CACLRGDTGELFF